This passage covers 10 T cell receptor beta chains from one sample sequenced in a study of CD8 T cells in Susac syndrome. The authors reverse transcribed roughly 0.5 to 1 ug RNA with random hexamers. MiXCR, run by TCRdb on the immunoSEQ multiplex PCR reads, gives a single entry per CDR3 protein. The sample gives some 110,000 distinct CDR3 sequences, 94% of which show up once; around 0.38% is in the top ten. Sequencing used CD8+ T cells from PBMCs. These receptor sequences come from a human donor with Susac syndrome.

A few counts support this clonotype. V and J are TRBV5-1 and TRBJ2-3, with TRBD1 identical over 10 bases. After removal of 4 bases from V and 4 bases from J, the junction contained 6 bases not matched to a gene. Germline V gene lookup returns CDR1 SGHRS and CDR2 YFSETQ. The CDR3 is 15 residues long. The CDR3 sequence is CASSIRQGAADTQYF. Written as DNA, the CDR3 is TGCGCCAGCAGCATTCGACAGGGGGCGGCAGATACGCAGTATTTT.

The chain links TRBV12-3 or TRBV12-4 to TRBJ1-5, with D possibly being TRBD1 (6 bases). The CDR3 contains 14 residues. Between the trimmed V and J ends, which lost 7 bases and 5 bases, there was a span of 15 bases. CDR3 amino acids: CASTRTEGDQPQHF. CDR3 nucleotides: TGTGCCAGCACTAGGACAGAGGGCGATCAGCCCCAGCATTTT.

The gene calls are TRBV23-1 and TRBJ1-5; D unclear. TRBV23-1 is recorded as an ORF, its role being uncertain. This CDR3 spans 17 amino acids. V was clipped by 0 bases and J by 4 bases, with 16 bases between them. The CDR3 is CASSQSLTGNSNQPQHF. In nucleotides, the CDR3 is TGCGCCAGCAGTCAATCCCTAACGGGGAATAGTAATCAGCCCCAGCATTTT.

The chain joins TRBV20-1 to TRBJ2-2, with D possibly TRBD2 on 6 matching bases. In germline, CDR1 is DFQATT, CDR2 SNEGSKA (reference sequence). Trimming removed 6 bases from V and 5 bases from J, with 16 bases in between. This CDR3 is 14 amino acids long. The CDR3 is CSARDSWGTGELFF. The CDR3 DNA follows: TGCAGTGCAAGGGACTCTTGGGGGACCGGGGAGCTGTTTTTT.

This clonotype has only one observation. V usage is TRBV27 and J usage is TRBJ1-6; D uncertain. The CDR3 extends over 13 amino acids. The V end lost 3 bases, the J end lost 7 bases, and 7 bases lay between the germline ends. The V gene's germline CDR1 is MNHEY and CDR2 SMNVEV (reference sequence). This CDR3 is CASSLGRNSPLHF. In DNA form, the CDR3 reads TGTGCCAGCAGTTTGGGCAGAAATTCACCCCTCCACTTT.

The V call is TRBV5-1, the J call TRBJ1-4; D remains unclear. The germline gives CDR1 SGHRS, CDR2 YFSETQ. Between the trimmed V and J ends, which lost 4 bases and 4 bases, there was a span of 8 bases. There are 13 residues in the CDR3. This chain's CDR3 is CASSGENNEKLFF. As DNA, the CDR3 is TGCGCCAGCAGCGGGGAAAATAATGAAAAACTGTTTTTT. Combining the CDR3 with reference TRBV5-1 and TRBJ1-4 gives the whole variable domain KAGVTQTPRYLIKTRGQQVTLSCSPISGHRSVSWYQQTPGQGLQFLFEYFSETQRNKGNFPGRFSGRQFSNSRSEMNVSTLELGDSALYLCASSGENNEKLFFGSGTQLSVL.

The rearrangement joins TRBV7-9 to TRBJ1-1; D remains ambiguous. V gave up 2 bases and J gave up 1 base, with 5 bases separating them. The CDR3 is made up of 13 amino acids. Germline lookup yields CDR1 SEHNR and CDR2 FQNEAQ (reference sequence). The CDR3 nucleotides are TGTGCCAGCAGCTTATACGAGAACACTGAAGCTTTCTTT. Its translation is CASSLYENTEAFF.

This chain connects TRBV6-5 to TRBJ2-1; perhaps TRBD1 as D (5 bases). CDR1 MNHEY and CDR2 SVGAGI come from the germline V gene. The CDR3 contains 11 residues. With 6 bases removed from V and 7 bases from J, the gap between germline ends came to 7 bases. The CDR3 DNA reads as TGTGCCAGCAGGTCAGGGAATGAGCAGTTCTTC. Translation gives CASRSGNEQFF.

The chain is built from TRBV7-6 and TRBJ1-1; D unclear. This CDR3 has 15 amino acids. Deletions cut 5 bases from V and 4 bases from J, with 17 bases between. From germline, CDR1 is SGHVS and CDR2 FNYEAQ. This CDR3 reads CASSPSLGGGTEAFF. The CDR3 coding sequence is TGTGCCAGCAGCCCGTCGTTAGGAGGCGGCACTGAAGCTTTCTTT.

This chain uses TRBV27 with TRBJ1-5; tentatively, D is TRBD1 (6 bases). From germline, CDR1 is MNHEY and CDR2 SMNVEV (reference sequence). The CDR3 spans 12 residues. V was clipped by 8 bases and J by 6 bases, with 11 bases between them. The CDR3: CASGRGGQPQHF. CDR3 nucleotides: TGTGCCAGCGGAAGGGGGGGTCAGCCCCAGCATTTT.